This TCR beta chain was captured by sequencing in a study of cytomegalovirus exposure and HLA in healthy donors (dated by TCRdb to the late 2010s). As for the study more broadly: In an earlier analysis of fewer than 750 of the donors, 276 Gb of sequence data and approximately 120 million unique TCR beta sequences from about 190 million T cells were reported. Across approximately 400 genotyped donors of the cohort, an average of about 240,000 unique TCR beta nucleotide sequences per donor were sequenced, and roughly 17% of those sequences were non-productive. To predict cytomegalovirus infection status, the study brought together high-throughput TCR immunosequencing, statistical association of individual TCRs with disease status, and machine learning. A later genetic analysis used genome-wide SNP genotypes for about 60% of the 666 donors, treating that subset as a discovery cohort. The study aimed to test whether signatures of past pathogen exposure could be identified by cataloging public T cell receptors. A separate validation cohort of roughly 130 different subjects was used in addition to the roughly 720-subject first cohort. Roughly 5 DR-DQ haplotypes were handled as single units for association and clustering because linkage in the cohort was strong. Around 300 gigabases of sequencing data and approximately 85 million unique TCR sequences were included in an early release covering 550 to 800 HLA-typed donors. Donor age, sex, ethnicity and CMV serostatus were compiled together with the repertoire data. An earlier analysis of 500 to 650 of the donors applied high-throughput TCR beta sequencing to assess whether each TCR beta V gene segment acted as functional or pseudogenic. Among the roughly 370 genotyped donors, 75% to 90% belonged to the genetic ancestry cluster associated with self-reported Caucasian donors. Rather than drawing on any new phenotypic data, the later analysis identified candidate immune exposures from TCR beta sequences and the way those sequences occurred across donors. HLA typing included class I and class II loci at four-digit resolution. Every repertoire in the discovery cohort had been generated on one and the same sequencing platform. The number of typed donors differed by locus: about 620-630 for A, B, C, DRB1 and DQB1; approximately 530 for DQA1; 600 to 610 for DPA1; and around 470 for DPB1. The T cell repertoires of around 670 subjects were profiled by immunosequencing and related to cytomegalovirus serostatus. In a later analysis, previously published TCR beta repertoires from about 640 donors were re-analyzed and high-resolution HLA genotyping was added so that TCR occurrence patterns could be studied.

The library was generated by the immunoSEQ multiplex PCR assay. The multiplex PCR relied on a mix of 60 forward primers for TCR Vbeta segments and 13 reverse primers for TCR Jbeta segments. A multiplex PCR assay on genomic DNA amplified the CDR3 region of rearranged TCR beta genes. On the Illumina HiSeq System, the amplified TCR beta libraries were sequenced as 87-base-pair reads. In the original analysis: Across the 670 or so repertoires, a later analysis counted approximately 75 million unique TCR beta chains, around 10 million of which were shared by at least two donors. To remove PCR and sequencing errors, raw reads were error-corrected and collapsed into unique sequences using a nearest-neighbor algorithm that merged closely related sequences. V, D and J gene segments were assigned by aligning CDR3 sequences to IMGT reference sequences. For a sequence to be retained, at least a six-nucleotide match to both a V gene segment and a J gene segment was required. A rearrangement counted as productive if the CDR3 had no stop codons and remained in frame with V and J, and every other rearrangement counted as non-productive. CDR3 was defined by IMGT convention, running from the second conserved V-encoded cysteine to the conserved J-encoded phenylalanine. The earlier analysis of about 640 of the donors excluded any sequence lacking an unambiguous match to a single V gene segment. In an earlier analysis of a few hundred of the donors, V segments were called functional above 56.7% productive rearrangements and were called segregating when the between-donor standard deviation exceeded 5%. A statistical classification framework was built to diagnose cytomegalovirus status from the catalog of TCR beta chain sequences. In a later analysis, TCR nucleotide sequences were compared against IMGT/GENE-DB human TR gene sequences so that V and J genes could be assigned. Using the TCRdist pipeline, a later analysis assigned CDR3 sequences along with most-parsimonious VDJ recombination scenarios. In a later analysis, each TCR beta chain was defined by its CDR3 amino acid sequence together with its V-gene family, and reads lacking a unique V-gene family were excluded. As a way to deal with suspected cross-contamination and a sequencing artifact, a later analysis dropped hundreds of nucleotide sequences that were highly shared and had low generation probability. For each public chain, a later analysis derived a clonal expansion index from normalized ranks of inferred template counts within each repertoire. A later analysis computed generation probabilities with a VDJ recombination model fitted to out-of-frame rearrangements, and checked the results against IGoR. Hypergeometric tests were used in a later analysis to score TCR-TCR, TCR-HLA and TCR-CMV co-occurrence, with a repertoire-size bias correction applied to the TCR pairs. To estimate false discovery rates, a later analysis permuted the HLA or CMV assignments 20 times. In a later analysis, co-occurring TCRs were grouped using DBSCAN, and TCRdist sequence similarity was added for clustering within HLA-allele-positive subsets. Repertoires with fewer than 30,000 or more than 120,000 public chains were left out of co-occurrence clustering, as were four to six repertoires with anomalous nucleotide sharing. Imported from immuneACCESS, the table was reduced by TCRdb to in-frame sequences with V and J called. These copies leave out some clones; in studies compared against another copy, an unresolved V gene accounts for under half, and the cause of the remainder is not known. V and J calls and clone size are as listed in that table; D and trimming were resolved from the DNA. Recorded for this sample are a few hundred thousand clones; approximately 84% of them occurred a single time. Of the sample, roughly 0.58% is held by the ten largest clones.

In total, about 650 healthy bone marrow donors made up the cohort. Cohort members were all nominally healthy when sampled, although unrecorded immune exposures were likely present. The donor tested CMV seronegative, placing the donor among the 300 to 450 seronegative members of the cohort. Each donor provided a peripheral blood sample, and peripheral blood mononuclear cells were used for TCR beta sequencing. The Qiagen DNeasy Blood Extraction Kit was used to extract genomic DNA from the blood cell samples. Worth noting for this clone: The clone's antigen remains unknown. No much larger clone is present one base from it, and per-base qualities are unavailable.

Trimming leaves V shorter by 4 bases and J shorter by 9 bases, with the junction holding 6 bases beyond the gene matches. Taken from the germline V gene, the CDR1 and CDR2 loops are SGHTA and FQGTGA. The CDR3 sequence holds 13 residues, the cysteine and phenylalanine included. The retained sequence is limited to the CDR3, 39 bases, with the frame set at the first base. Broad study findings and their caveats: In a later analysis, TCR association rates were found to vary across HLA loci, with the most associated TCRs seen for DRB1 alleles and the fewest for HLA-C alleles. The only immune exposure information available for the cohort was CMV serostatus. In a later genetic analysis, a missense DCLRE1C variant was associated with V-gene and J-gene trimming of TCR beta chains, and the association was replicated in an independent cohort. In an earlier analysis of 587 of the donors, most TCR beta V segments appeared in productive rearrangements about 90% or about 30% of the time, broadly matching IMGT annotations. The earlier analysis of about 600 of the donors excluded seventeen rarely observed V segments, including chromosome 9 orphons, because counts were too low. HLA typing was unavailable for some donors at each locus, so association tests used only the typed subset. At a false discovery rate of 0.05, a later analysis linked 15,000 to 20,000 TCR beta sequences to specific HLA alleles. When HLA alleles, especially DR and DQ, strongly co-occurred, TCR associations were difficult to assign to individual alleles. A total of 150 or so TCR beta chains were listed by the study as associated with cytomegalovirus. It was suggested by the authors that the approach could potentially be generalized to other disease states and immunological phenotypes. Linkage disequilibrium might explain the correlated functional status among segregating V segments, but an unknown experimental factor could not be ruled out. A later analysis found that HLA-associated TCR beta chains were more clonally expanded and had lower generation probabilities than equally common non-associated chains. Across donors, most TCR sequences were observed very rarely, whereas some public TCRs were present in many individuals. The 87-base-pair reads could not distinguish some IMGT-functional V segments, including TRBV6-2 and TRBV6-3, so those segments were excluded. The classifier was reported to diagnose cytomegalovirus status with high specificity and sensitivity in both the original and validation cohorts. The sequencing pipeline was judged likely to have produced a cluster of highly shared sequence variants as a technical artifact. Sequencing depth was assumed to be roughly uniform across donors in the presence/absence analyses, though that assumption may not hold. In a later analysis, most CMV-associated TCR beta chains were found to appear HLA-restricted, with HLA associations seemingly driven largely by CMV exposure. Several of the top co-occurrence clusters appeared to be linked to parvovirus B19, influenza, CMV and Epstein-Barr virus, according to a later analysis. A later genetic analysis reported fewer N-insertions in productive TCRs among donors in an Asian-associated ancestry cluster than the approximately 700-donor mean. The cohort was sequenced for TCR beta chains only, and without alpha or paired-chain data the features that could be detected were limited. A further reported finding was that TCR beta sequences accurately predicted the HLA-A and HLA-B alleles for most subjects in the first cohort. In vitro tests confirmed that a few of the cytomegalovirus-associated TCR beta chains recognize cytomegalovirus antigens.

Here the chain combines TRBV7-3 and TRBJ2-3; the junction holds 8 bases that match TRBD2. The receptor comes from a woman aged 40 to 50 in good health and CMV-seronegative. The sequenced material came from PBMCs. The nucleotide sequence is given as TGTGCCAGCAGCTCCTATAGCGGGGACACGCAGTATTTT. Its translation is CASSSYSGDTQYF.